This T cell receptor beta chain was identified during a study of blood T cell repertoires in COVID-19. Study context: Samples of COVID-19 (acute and convalescent) were obtained from the United States, Italy and Spain. T cells, B-cell-depleted T cells, or PBMCs supplied cDNA or gDNA.

As originally analysed: Reference gene primer amplification gave nucleated cell count estimates. Repertoires were generated with immunoSEQ multiplex PCR, while TCRdb's copy carries only in-frame clones and drops some. V and J calls plus clone size are reproduced from that table; the DNA served to infer D and trimming. The sample includes almost 90,000 clones, around 90% of them seen just once. The CDR3 length is 13 residues. Per germline, CDR1 MGHRA and CDR2 YSYEKL. The V end lost 3 bases, the J end lost 2 bases, and 5 bases lay between the germline ends. During active infection, Seattle patients enrolled and were then monitored through disease.

The chain uses TRBV4-1 and TRBJ1-5; D unresolved. The specimen was peripheral blood. The clonotype was recovered from a man aged 18-30 years with COVID-19, enrolled during active disease. The CDR3 sequence is CASSHSGNQPQHF. DNA of the CDR3: TGCGCCAGCAGCCACTCGGGCAATCAGCCCCAGCATTTT.